This T cell receptor (beta chain) was found in a study of blood T cells in healthy people across ages. Findings of the study overall: Age showed a roughly linear inverse relationship with TCR beta diversity per million T cells.

Primers used in a second PCR of roughly 6 to 12 cycles were a sample-barcoded 5' primer and a J-beta primer mix. TCRdb processed the 5' RACE reads anew with MiXCR; each CDR3 protein has one entry. The profile covers nearly 800,000 distinct CDR3 sequences, with approximately 25% appearing a single time and 3% to 4% taken by the ten largest. This clonotype was seen more than once but under ten times. What it recognizes is unknown. CDR1 and CDR2 from the germline V gene are SGHTA and FQGNSA. The CDR3 totals 15 residues. V was trimmed by 5 bases and J by 4 bases, leaving 17 bases between them. Every sample yielded at least 6 million isolated PBMCs. Total RNA extracted from each sample amounted to at least 5.5 micrograms. The data were also submitted as part of a second study, on T cells of mothers and their children. That source adds: The entire RNA extract went into cDNA synthesis at approximately 1.6 ug per 15 ul.

The rearrangement uses TRBV7-2 and TRBJ2-5, with D tentatively TRBD2 (6 bases). Source material: blood. This TCR was sampled from a boy aged 5-17 years in good health. The CDR3 sequence: CASSPQLVGGETQYF. The DNA for the CDR3 is TGTGCCAGCAGCCCCCAGCTAGTGGGAGGAGAGACCCAGTACTTC.